This TCR beta chain emerged from a study of technical replicates of blood from several donors (dated by TCRdb to 2017 to 2019). On this clone: Its target antigen remains unknown. The sample holds no much larger clone one base away, and base qualities are not on file.

The CDR3 numbers 17 residues from cysteine through phenylalanine. Only CDR3 DNA is held: 51 bases, read in frame from base 1. As encoded in the germline V gene, CDR1 is SGHAT while CDR2 is FQNNGV. V and J lose 0 bases and 3 bases, and a span of 15 bases separates them. Preparation of the library involved the immunoSEQ multiplex PCR assay. TCRdb carries this immuneACCESS record with in-frame sequences only. Its versions omit some clonotypes, under half of them owing to an unresolved V gene in the studies checked, with the rest unexplained. The sample data list about 97,000 clones, and around 96% of these were observed just once. More than 0.3% of the sample comes from the top ten.

The rearrangement combines TRBV11-2 with TRBJ1-3; TRBD1 is a weak D gene call, 6 bases matching. The origin of this receptor is a human donor in good health. The sequenced material came from T cells isolated from PBMCs. The nucleotide sequence is TGTGCCAGCAGCTTAGATAGCGGGGGCTTCGTTGGAAACACCATATATTTT. It translates as CASSLDSGGFVGNTIYF.